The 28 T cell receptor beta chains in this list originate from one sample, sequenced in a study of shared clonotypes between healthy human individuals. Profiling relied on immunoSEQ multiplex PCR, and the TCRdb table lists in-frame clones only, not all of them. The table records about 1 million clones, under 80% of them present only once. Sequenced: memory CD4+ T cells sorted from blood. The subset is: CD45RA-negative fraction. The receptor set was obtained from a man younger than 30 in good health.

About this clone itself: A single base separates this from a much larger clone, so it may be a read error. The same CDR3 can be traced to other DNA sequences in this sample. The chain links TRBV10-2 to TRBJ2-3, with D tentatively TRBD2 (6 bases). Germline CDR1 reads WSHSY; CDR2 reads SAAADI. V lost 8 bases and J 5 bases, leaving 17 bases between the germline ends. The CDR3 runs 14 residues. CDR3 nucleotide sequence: TGCGCCAGCCGGGGCGGACTACTGCGAGATACGCAGTATTTT. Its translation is CASRGGLLRDTQYF.

The CDR3 DNA reads TGTGCCAGCCACTCTAGCGGGGGATTCCAAGAGACCCAGTACTTC. It yields the protein CASHSSGGFQETQYF. The chain uses TRBV2 and TRBJ2-5, with 10 bases lining up with TRBD2. CDR3 length equals 15 residues. Germline V CDR1 and CDR2: SNHLY, FYNNEI. The V segment lost 8 bases and the J segment 1 base; nucleotides outside the gene matches: 7.

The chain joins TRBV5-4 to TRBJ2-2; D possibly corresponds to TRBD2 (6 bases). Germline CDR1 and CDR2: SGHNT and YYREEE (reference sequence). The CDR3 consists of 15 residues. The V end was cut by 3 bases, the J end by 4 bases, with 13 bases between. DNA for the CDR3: TGTGCCAGCAGCTCGGGGGTTGACAGCACCGGGGAGCTGTTTTTT. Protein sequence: CASSSGVDSTGELFF.

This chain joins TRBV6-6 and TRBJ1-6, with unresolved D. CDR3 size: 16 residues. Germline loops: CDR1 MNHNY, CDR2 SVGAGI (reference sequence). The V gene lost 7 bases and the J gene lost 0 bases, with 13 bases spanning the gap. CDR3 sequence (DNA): TGTGCCAGCACTCTTGGAGGGAGCTCCTATAATTCACCCCTCCACTTT. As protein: CASTLGGSSYNSPLHF.

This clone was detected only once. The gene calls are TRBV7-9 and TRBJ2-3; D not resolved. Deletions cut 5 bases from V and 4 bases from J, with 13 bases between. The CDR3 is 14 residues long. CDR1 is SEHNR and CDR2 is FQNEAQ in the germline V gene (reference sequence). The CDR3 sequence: CASSLGPSADTQYF. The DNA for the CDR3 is TGTGCCAGCAGCCTAGGGCCAAGCGCAGATACGCAGTATTTT.

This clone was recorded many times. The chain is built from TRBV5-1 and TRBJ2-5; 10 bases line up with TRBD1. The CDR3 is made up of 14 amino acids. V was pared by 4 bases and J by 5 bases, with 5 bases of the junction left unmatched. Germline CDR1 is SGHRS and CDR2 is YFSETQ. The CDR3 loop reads CASSTRQGAETQYF. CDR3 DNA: TGCGCCAGCAGCACAAGACAGGGGGCCGAGACCCAGTACTTC.

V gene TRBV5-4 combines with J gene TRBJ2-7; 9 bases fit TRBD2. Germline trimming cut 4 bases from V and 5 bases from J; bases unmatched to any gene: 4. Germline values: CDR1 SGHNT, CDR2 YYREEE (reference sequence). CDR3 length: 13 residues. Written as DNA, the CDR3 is TGTGCCAGCAGCCCCGGACTAGCGAACGAGCAGTACTTC. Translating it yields CASSPGLANEQYF. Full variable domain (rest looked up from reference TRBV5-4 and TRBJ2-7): ETGVTQSPTHLIKTRGQQVTLRCSSQSGHNTVSWYQQALGQGPQFIFQYYREEENGRGNFPPRFSGLQFPNYSSELNVNALELDDSALYLCASSPGLANEQYFGPGTRLTVT.

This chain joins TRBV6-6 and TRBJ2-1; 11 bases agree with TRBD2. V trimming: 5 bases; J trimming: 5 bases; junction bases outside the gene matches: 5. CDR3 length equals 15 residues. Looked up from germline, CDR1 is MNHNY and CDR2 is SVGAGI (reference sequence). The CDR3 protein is CASSSSGGAHNEQFF. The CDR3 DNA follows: TGTGCCAGCAGTAGTAGCGGGGGGGCCCACAATGAGCAGTTCTTC.

The CDR3 sequence is CASSHRPGSATNEKLFF. DNA for the CDR3: TGCGCCAGCAGCCATCGACCAGGGTCTGCGACTAATGAAAAACTGTTTTTT. This chain uses TRBV4-3 with TRBJ1-4; TRBD1 is a possible D gene (5 bases). There are 17 residues in the CDR3. CDR1 LGHNA and CDR2 YSLEER come from the germline V gene. Trimming removed 3 bases from V and 2 bases from J, with 16 bases in between.

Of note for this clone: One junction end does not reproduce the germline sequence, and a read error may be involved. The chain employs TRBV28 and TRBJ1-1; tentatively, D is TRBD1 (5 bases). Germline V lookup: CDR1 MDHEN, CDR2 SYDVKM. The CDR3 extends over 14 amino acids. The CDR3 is CASNLGTVNTEAFF. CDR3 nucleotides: TGTGCCAGCAATTTAGGGACGGTGAACACTGAAGCTTTCTTT.

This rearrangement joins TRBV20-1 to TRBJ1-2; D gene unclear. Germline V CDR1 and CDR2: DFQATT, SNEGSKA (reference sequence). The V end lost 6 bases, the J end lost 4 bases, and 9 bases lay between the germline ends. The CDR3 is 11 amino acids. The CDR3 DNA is TGCAGTGCCCTCCCCCTCTATGGCTACACCTTC. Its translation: CSALPLYGYTF.

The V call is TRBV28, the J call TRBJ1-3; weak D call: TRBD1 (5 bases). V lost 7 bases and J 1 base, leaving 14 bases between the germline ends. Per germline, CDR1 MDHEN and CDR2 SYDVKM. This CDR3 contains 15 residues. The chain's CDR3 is CASKSPGRSGNTIYF. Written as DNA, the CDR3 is TGTGCCAGCAAGAGTCCAGGGCGATCTGGAAACACCATATATTTT. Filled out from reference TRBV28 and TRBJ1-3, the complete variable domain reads DVKVTQSSRYLVKRTGEKVFLECVQDMDHENMFWYRQDPGLGLRLIYFSYDVKMKEKGDIPEGYSVSREKKERFSLILESASTNQTSMYLCASKSPGRSGNTIYFGEGSWLTVV.

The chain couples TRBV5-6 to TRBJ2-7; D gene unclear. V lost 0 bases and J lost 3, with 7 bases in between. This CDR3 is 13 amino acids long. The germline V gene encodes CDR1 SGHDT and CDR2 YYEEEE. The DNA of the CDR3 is TGTGCCAGCAGCTTGGGGACCCGCTACGAGCAGTACTTC. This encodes CASSLGTRYEQYF.

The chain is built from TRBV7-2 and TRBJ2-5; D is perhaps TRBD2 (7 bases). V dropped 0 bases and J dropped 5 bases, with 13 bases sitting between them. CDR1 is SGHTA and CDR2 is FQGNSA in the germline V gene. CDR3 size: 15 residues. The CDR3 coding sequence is TGTGCCAGCAGCTTAGCGGGAGGGGGTTCGGAGACCCAGTACTTC. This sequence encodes CASSLAGGGSETQYF.

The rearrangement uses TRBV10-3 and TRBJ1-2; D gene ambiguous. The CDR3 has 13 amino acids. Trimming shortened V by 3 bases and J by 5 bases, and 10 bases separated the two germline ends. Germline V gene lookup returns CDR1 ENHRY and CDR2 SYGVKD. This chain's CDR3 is CAISDQPLYGYTF. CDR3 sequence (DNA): TGTGCCATCAGTGACCAACCATTATATGGCTACACCTTC.

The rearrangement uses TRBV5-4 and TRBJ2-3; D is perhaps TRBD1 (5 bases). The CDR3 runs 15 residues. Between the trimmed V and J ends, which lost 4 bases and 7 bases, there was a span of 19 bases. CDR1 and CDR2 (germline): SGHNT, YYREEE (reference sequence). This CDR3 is CASSLSRGARYTQYF. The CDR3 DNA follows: TGTGCCAGCAGCCTCAGTCGTGGGGCTAGGTATACGCAGTATTTT.

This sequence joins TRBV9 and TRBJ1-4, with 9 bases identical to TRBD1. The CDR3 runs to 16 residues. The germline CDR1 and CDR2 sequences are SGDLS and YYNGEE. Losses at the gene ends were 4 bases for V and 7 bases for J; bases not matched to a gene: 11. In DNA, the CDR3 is TGTGCCAGCAGCCCCAGACCGGGACAGGGAATTGAAAAACTGTTTTTT. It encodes CASSPRPGQGIEKLFF.

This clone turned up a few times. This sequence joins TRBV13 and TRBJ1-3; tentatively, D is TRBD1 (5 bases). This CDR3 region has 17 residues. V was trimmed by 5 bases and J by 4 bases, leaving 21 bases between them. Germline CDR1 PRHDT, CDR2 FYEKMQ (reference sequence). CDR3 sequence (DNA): TGTGCCAGCAGCGGTGGTGGCGGGACCTCTTTGGGAAACACCATATATTTT. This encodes CASSGGGGTSLGNTIYF.

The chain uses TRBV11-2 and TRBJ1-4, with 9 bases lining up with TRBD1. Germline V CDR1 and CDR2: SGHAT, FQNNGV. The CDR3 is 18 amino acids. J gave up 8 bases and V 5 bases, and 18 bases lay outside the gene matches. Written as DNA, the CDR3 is TGTGCCAGCAGCCCGGGGATCATACAGGGGGCGTCGGCGGAAAAACTGTTTTTT. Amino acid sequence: CASSPGIIQGASAEKLFF.

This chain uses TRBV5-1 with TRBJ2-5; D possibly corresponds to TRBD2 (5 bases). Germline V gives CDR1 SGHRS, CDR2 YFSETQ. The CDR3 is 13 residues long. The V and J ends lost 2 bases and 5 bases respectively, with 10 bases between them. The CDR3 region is CASSFTSIETQYF. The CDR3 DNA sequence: TGCGCCAGCAGCTTTACTAGTATCGAGACCCAGTACTTC.

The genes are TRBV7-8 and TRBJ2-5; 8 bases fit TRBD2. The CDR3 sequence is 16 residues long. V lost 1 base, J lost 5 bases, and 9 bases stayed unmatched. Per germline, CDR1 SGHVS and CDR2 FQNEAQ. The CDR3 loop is CASSLEGSGRGETQYF. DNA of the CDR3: TGTGCCAGCAGCTTAGAAGGTTCCGGGAGGGGTGAGACCCAGTACTTC.

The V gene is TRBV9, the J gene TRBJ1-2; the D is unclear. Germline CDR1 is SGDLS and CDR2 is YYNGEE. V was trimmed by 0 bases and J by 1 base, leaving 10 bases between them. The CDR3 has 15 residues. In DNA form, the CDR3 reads TGTGCCAGCAGCGTAGGTACAGCGCTTAACTATGGCTACACCTTC. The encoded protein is CASSVGTALNYGYTF. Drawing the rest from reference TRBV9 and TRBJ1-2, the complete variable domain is DSGVTQTPKHLITATGQRVTLRCSPRSGDLSVYWYQQSLDQGLQFLIQYYNGEERAKGNILERFSAQQFPDLHSELNLSSLELGDSALYFCASSVGTALNYGYTFGSGTRLTVV.

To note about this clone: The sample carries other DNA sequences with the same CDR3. This chain's CDR3 is CASSPRDSGNTIYF. The CDR3 nucleotides read TGTGCCAGCTCACCCCGGGACTCTGGAAACACCATATATTTT. V and J are TRBV18 and TRBJ1-3; D unclear. Germline loops: CDR1 KGHSH, CDR2 LQKENI. The length of the CDR3 is 14 residues. The V end lost 3 bases, the J end lost 0 bases, and 6 bases lay between the germline ends.

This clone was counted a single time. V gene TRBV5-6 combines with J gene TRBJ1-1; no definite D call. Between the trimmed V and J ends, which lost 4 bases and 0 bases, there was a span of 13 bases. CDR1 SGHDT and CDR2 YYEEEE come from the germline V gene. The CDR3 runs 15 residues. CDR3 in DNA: TGTGCCAGCAGCGCGGTTTGGGTGGTGAACACTGAAGCTTTCTTT. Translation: CASSAVWVVNTEAFF.

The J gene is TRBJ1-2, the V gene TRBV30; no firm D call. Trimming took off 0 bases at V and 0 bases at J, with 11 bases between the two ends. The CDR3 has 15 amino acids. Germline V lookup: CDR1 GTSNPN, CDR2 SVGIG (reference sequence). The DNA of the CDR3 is TGTGCCTGGAGTGTAACCCCGAGAGCTAACTATGGCTACACCTTC. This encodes CAWSVTPRANYGYTF.

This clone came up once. For the CDR3, the DNA is TGTGCCAGCAGCCAGGACAGGGGTACCTACGAGCAGTACTTC. It codes for CASSQDRGTYEQYF. The gene calls are TRBV5-4 and TRBJ2-7, with 9 bases identical to TRBD1. The length of the CDR3 is 14 residues. CDR1 and CDR2 (germline): SGHNT, YYREEE (reference sequence). V shed 4 bases, J shed 2 bases, and the junction held 4 bases outside the gene matches. The variable domain in full, with the rest retrieved from reference TRBV5-4 and TRBJ2-7, is ETGVTQSPTHLIKTRGQQVTLRCSSQSGHNTVSWYQQALGQGPQFIFQYYREEENGRGNFPPRFSGLQFPNYSSELNVNALELDDSALYLCASSQDRGTYEQYFGPGTRLTVT.

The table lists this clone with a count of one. The CDR3 here is CASSPQGVTNSPLHF. For the CDR3, the DNA is TGTGCCAGCAGCCCGCAGGGGGTAACGAATTCACCCCTCCACTTT. The chain employs TRBV11-2 and TRBJ1-6; 7 bases line up with TRBD1. Germline V CDR1 and CDR2: SGHAT, FQNNGV. V lost 5 bases to trimming and J lost 7 bases; unmatched junction nucleotides: 8. The CDR3 has 15 amino acids.

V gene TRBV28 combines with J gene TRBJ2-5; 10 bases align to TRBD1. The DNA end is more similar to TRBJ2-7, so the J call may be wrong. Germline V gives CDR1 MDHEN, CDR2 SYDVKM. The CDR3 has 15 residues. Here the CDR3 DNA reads TGTGCCAGCAGTTTCTGGGACAGGGGATCCTACGAGCAGTACTTC. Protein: CASSFWDRGSYEQYF.